This T cell receptor beta chain comes out of a study of T-cell reconstitution after alpha-beta-depleted transplantation in children. This clonotype was seen ten or more times. The TCRbeta library incorporated unique molecular identifiers. TCRdb used MiXCR to reprocess the PCR reads, holding one entry per CDR3 protein. This table has some 240,000 distinct CDR3 sequences, 9% to 10% appearing once. V was trimmed by 0 bases and J by 7 bases, leaving 14 bases between them. The CDR3 extends over 16 amino acids. CDR1 and CDR2 from the germline V gene are SGHRS and YFSETQ. The TCR comes from a human donor who donated a stem cell graft to a child with SCID. This sequence joins TRBV5-1 and TRBJ1-6; D is perhaps TRBD1 (5 bases). The sequenced sample was PBMCs from the stem cell graft donor, obtained from the stem cell graft. CDR3 region: CASSLETGTLNSPLHF. In nucleotides, the CDR3 is TGCGCCAGCAGCTTGGAGACCGGGACCCTAAATTCACCCCTCCACTTT.